Following are 20 T cell receptor beta chains from one sample sequenced in a study of PD-L1 blockade in urothelial cancer. Produced via immunoSEQ multiplex PCR; TCRdb's table is partial and in-frame only. Of 70,000 or so clones in the sample, 85% to 90% were seen once. The time point here: pretreatment peripheral blood. The material was PBMCs, obtained around atezolizumab (anti-PD-L1) treatment. These receptors originate from a man aged 65 to 79 with urothelial cancer.

The CDR3 region is CASSERFTGELFF. The CDR3 region has the DNA TGTGCCAGCAGCGAGAGATTCACCGGGGAGCTGTTTTTT. The rearrangement joins TRBV2 to TRBJ2-2; D not resolved. The germline V and J ends were trimmed by 6 bases and 4 bases, with 9 bases remaining between them. Looked up from germline, CDR1 is SNHLY and CDR2 is FYNNEI. The CDR3 consists of 13 residues.

In DNA, the CDR3 is TGCGCCAGCAGAGGGCCCGGGACAGGGCCAAGGGAGCAGTACTTC. Encoded protein: CASRGPGTGPREQYF. The gene calls are TRBV10-2 and TRBJ2-7; 9 positions match TRBD1. This CDR3 comprises 15 residues. The junction had 13 bases not matched to a gene; V was cut back by 6 bases and J by 7 bases. Per germline, CDR1 WSHSY and CDR2 SAAADI.

The chain recombines TRBV19 with TRBJ2-1; possible D gene TRBD2, 6 bases. The CDR3 is 16 amino acids. The ends were cut back, 5 bases at V and 3 bases at J, with 17 bases in the middle. The germline V gene has CDR1 LNHDA and CDR2 SQIVND (reference sequence). The CDR3 nucleotides are TGTGCCAGTAGTCCCGTTAGGGACTTACTCTACAATGAGCAGTTCTTC. It yields the protein CASSPVRDLLYNEQFF.

The chain employs TRBV19 and TRBJ1-5; no clear D gene. The germline V gene encodes CDR1 LNHDA and CDR2 SQIVND (reference sequence). V was cut by 5 bases and J by 3 bases, with 17 bases left in between. This CDR3 is 16 amino acids long. The CDR3 loop reads CASSVGGSRNNQPQHF. CDR3 bases: TGTGCCAGTAGTGTCGGAGGAAGCCGCAACAATCAGCCCCAGCATTTT. The variable domain in full, completed from reference TRBV19 and TRBJ1-5, reads DGGITQSPKYLFRKEGQNVTLSCEQNLNHDAMYWYRQDPGQGLRLIYYSQIVNDFQKGDIAEGYSVSREKKESFPLTVTSAQKNPTAFYLCASSVGGSRNNQPQHFGDGTRLSIL.

The chain is built from TRBV19 and TRBJ2-2; 14 positions agree with TRBD2. The V gene's germline CDR1 is LNHDA and CDR2 SQIVND (reference sequence). The CDR3 is 18 amino acids. The trim removed 6 bases at V and 4 bases at J, leaving 10 bases unmatched. The CDR3 protein is CASSSRGLAGVATGELFF. CDR3 in DNA: TGTGCCAGTAGCTCGAGGGGACTAGCGGGAGTAGCCACCGGGGAGCTGTTTTTT.

The rearrangement uses TRBV27 and TRBJ2-1; 9 bases map to TRBD2. There are 15 residues in the CDR3. The V gene's germline CDR1 is MNHEY and CDR2 SMNVEV (reference sequence). V shed 8 bases, J shed 12 bases, and the junction held 17 bases outside the gene matches. The CDR3 protein is CASQRGSSGGVGQFF. CDR3 bases: TGTGCCAGCCAGAGGGGAAGTAGCGGGGGCGTCGGGCAGTTCTTC.

In its sample, this clone was seen once. The J gene is TRBJ2-6, the V gene TRBV19; 9 bases match TRBD1. This CDR3 contains 19 residues. Trimming took 5 bases from V and 1 from J; bases not matched to a gene: 12. Germline V gives CDR1 LNHDA, CDR2 SQIVND (reference sequence). CDR3 coding DNA: TGTGCCAGTAGTCCAAGGCGGGGGACAGGGCTGTCTGGGGCCAACGTCCTGACTTTC. Protein: CASSPRRGTGLSGANVLTF.

The chain joins TRBV28 to TRBJ1-5; no definite D call. The CDR3 loop spans 17 amino acids. Trimming removed 5 bases from V and 4 bases from J, with 21 bases in between. From germline, CDR1 is MDHEN and CDR2 SYDVKM. In nucleotides, the CDR3 is TGTGCCAGCAGTCCAAACCTGGGATGGGGAGGGAATCAGCCCCAGCATTTT. Its translation: CASSPNLGWGGNQPQHF.

This sequence joins TRBV11-2 and TRBJ2-5; 8 bases fit TRBD2. Unmatched junction bases numbered 11, after V lost 3 bases and J lost 2 bases. CDR3 length equals 17 residues. Germline lookup yields CDR1 SGHAT and CDR2 FQNNGV. In DNA, the CDR3 is TGTGCCAGCAGCTTCCTGCCGGGGGCGGGAGGACAAGAGACCCAGTACTTC. Translated: CASSFLPGAGGQETQYF. Drawing the rest from reference TRBV11-2 and TRBJ2-5, the complete variable domain is EAGVAQSPRYKIIEKRQSVAFWCNPISGHATLYWYQQILGQGPKLLIQFQNNGVVDDSQLPKDRFSAERLKGVDSTLKIQPAKLEDSAVYLCASSFLPGAGGQETQYFGPGTRLLVL.

The CDR3 is CASSPLGTSLSYNEQFF. CDR3 DNA sequence: TGTGCCAGCTCACCTCTGGGCACGTCCCTCTCCTACAATGAGCAGTTCTTC. V usage is TRBV18 and J usage is TRBJ2-1; D remains unclear. Germline assignment: CDR1 KGHSH and CDR2 LQKENI. The CDR3 sequence is 17 residues long. The ends were cut back, 3 bases at V and 0 bases at J, with 15 bases in the middle. The full variable domain, rest sourced from reference TRBV18 and TRBJ2-1, is NAGVMQNPRHLVRRRGQEARLRCSPMKGHSHVYWYRQLPEEGLKFMVYLQKENIIDESGMPKERFSAEFPKEGPSILRIQQVVRGDSAAYFCASSPLGTSLSYNEQFFGPGTRLTVL.

This sequence joins TRBV7-3 and TRBJ2-3; the D gene is possibly TRBD1 (7 bases). Deletions cut 0 bases from V and 4 bases from J, with 17 bases between. CDR1 is SGHTA, CDR2 FQGTGA, per germline. This CDR3 spans 17 amino acids. CDR3 sequence (DNA): TGTGCCAGCAGCTTAACTGCCAGGGGGGTATTCTCAGATACGCAGTATTTT. It codes for CASSLTARGVFSDTQYF.

J is TRBJ2-3 and V is TRBV7-9; tentative D call: TRBD1 (6 bases). CDR1 and CDR2 from the germline V gene are SEHNR and FQNEAQ (reference sequence). Trimming removed 5 bases from V and 2 bases from J, with 11 bases in between. The CDR3 runs to 14 residues. The CDR3 loop reads CASSLRTVTDTQYF. As DNA, the CDR3 is TGTGCCAGCAGCCTGAGGACAGTCACAGATACGCAGTATTTT.

The gene calls are TRBV6-1 and TRBJ1-2, with 7 bases aligning to TRBD1. The CDR3 consists of 13 residues. Germline loops: CDR1 MNHNS, CDR2 SASEGT. The V gene end was trimmed by 7 bases and the J gene end by 4 bases; junction bases not matched to a gene: 6. The CDR3 is CASNPGTAYGYTF. The CDR3 coding sequence is TGTGCCAGCAATCCCGGGACAGCCTATGGCTACACCTTC.

The sample holds a few counts of this clone. The chain couples TRBV10-3 to TRBJ2-7; D call uncertain. The germline gives CDR1 ENHRY, CDR2 SYGVKD. Trimming cost V 4 bases and J 1 base, with 8 bases left between them. The CDR3 runs to 13 residues. The CDR3 spells CAISVARSYEQYF. The CDR3 DNA sequence: TGTGCCATCAGTGTAGCCAGATCCTACGAGCAGTACTTC.

The CDR3 DNA reads as TGTGCCAGCAGCAAGGACAGGGGCACTGAAGCTTTCTTT. It codes for CASSKDRGTEAFF. J is TRBJ1-1 and V is TRBV5-4; 9 bases align to TRBD1. Germline V gene data show CDR1 as SGHNT and CDR2 as YYREEE (reference sequence). This CDR3 is built from 13 residues. V lost 4 bases and J lost 4; bases outside the gene matches: 2.

The count of this clone is one. The gene calls are TRBV19 and TRBJ1-1; TRBD1 matches 7 bases. This CDR3 has 11 residues. The V gene's germline CDR1 is LNHDA and CDR2 SQIVND (reference sequence). Trimming cost V 9 bases and J 6 bases; bases outside gene matches: 4. The CDR3: CASPGGPEAFF. CDR3 DNA sequence: TGTGCCAGCCCAGGGGGACCTGAAGCTTTCTTT. Looking up the rest from reference TRBV19 and TRBJ1-1 gives the full variable domain: DGGITQSPKYLFRKEGQNVTLSCEQNLNHDAMYWYRQDPGQGLRLIYYSQIVNDFQKGDIAEGYSVSREKKESFPLTVTSAQKNPTAFYLCASPGGPEAFFGQGTRLTVV.

The V gene is TRBV28, the J gene TRBJ2-1, with 12 bases fitting TRBD2. Losses at the gene ends were 4 bases for V and 1 base for J; bases not matched to a gene: 2. The germline V gene has CDR1 MDHEN and CDR2 SYDVKM. The CDR3 sequence is 16 residues long. The CDR3 protein is CASSSLAGGSYNEQFF. The CDR3 DNA reads TGTGCCAGCAGTTCGCTAGCGGGAGGGTCCTACAATGAGCAGTTCTTC. Looking up the rest from reference TRBV28 and TRBJ2-1 gives the full variable domain: DVKVTQSSRYLVKRTGEKVFLECVQDMDHENMFWYRQDPGLGLRLIYFSYDVKMKEKGDIPEGYSVSREKKERFSLILESASTNQTSMYLCASSSLAGGSYNEQFFGPGTRLTVL.

V gene TRBV2 combines with J gene TRBJ1-2, with D possibly being TRBD1 (5 bases). This CDR3 is 12 amino acids long. The ends were cut back, 4 bases at V and 7 bases at J, with 10 bases in the middle. Germline loops: CDR1 SNHLY, CDR2 FYNNEI. CDR3 loop: CASSVGAGGYTF. The CDR3 DNA reads TGTGCCAGCAGTGTAGGGGCCGGTGGCTACACCTTC.

The chain links TRBV6-1 to TRBJ1-2; no reliable D call. Per germline, CDR1 MNHNS and CDR2 SASEGT. V was shortened by 1 base and J by 8 bases, with 11 bases between the two germline ends. This CDR3 is built from 13 residues. The CDR3 spells CASSEGGVGGYTF. The CDR3 DNA reads as TGTGCCAGCAGTGAAGGTGGAGTAGGAGGCTACACCTTC.

This clone has a single count. The chain joins TRBV30 to TRBJ2-6; maybe TRBD2 (6 bases). The length of the CDR3 is 17 residues. Germline V gene data show CDR1 as GTSNPN and CDR2 as SVGIG (reference sequence). V was trimmed by 0 bases and J by 0 bases, leaving 12 bases between them. CDR3 sequence: CAWSVRGSSSGANVLTF. The CDR3 nucleotides read TGTGCCTGGAGTGTGCGGGGTTCAAGCTCTGGGGCCAACGTCCTGACTTTC. The full variable domain, completed using reference TRBV30 and TRBJ2-6, is SQTIHQWPATLVQPVGSPLSLECTVEGTSNPNLYWYRQAAGRGLQLLFYSVGIGQISSEVPQNLSASRPQDRQFILSSKKLLLSDSGFYLCAWSVRGSSSGANVLTFGAGSRLTVL.